The rows below give T cell receptor beta chains drawn from one sample of a study of blood T cell repertoires in COVID-19. The table came from immunoSEQ multiplex PCR; TCRdb's copy has only in-frame clones and leaves some out. The sample lists 180,000 or so clones, about 90% occurring once. The sample consisted of peripheral blood. The receptor set was obtained from a man in his forties or fifties with active or convalescent COVID-19. CDR3s include the opening cysteine and the closing phenylalanine or tryptophan. The D gene is left open where the match is weak. A row's size may be missing; if present it is once, few, many or a size class.

d_call: -
j_call: TRBJ1-6
clone_size: -
v_call: TRBV6-1
cdr3_nt: TGTGCCAGCAGTGATCTTGGGGCTTCCTATAATTCACCCCTCCACTTT
cdr3_aa: CASSDLGASYNSPLHF

d_call: -
j_call: TRBJ1-2
clone_size: -
v_call: TRBV5-6
cdr3_nt: TGTGCCAGCAGCTTGGGAGGTCGGGGGACGAACTATGGCTACACCTTC
cdr3_aa: CASSLGGRGTNYGYTF

d_call: -
j_call: TRBJ1-2
clone_size: -
v_call: TRBV2
cdr3_nt: TGTGCCAGCAGTCCCGACTCTAACTATGGCTACACCTTC
cdr3_aa: CASSPDSNYGYTF

d_call: TRBD1
j_call: TRBJ1-1
clone_size: -
v_call: TRBV5-1
cdr3_nt: TGCGCCAGCAGCTGGGACAGACCGACCACTGAAGCTTTCTTT
cdr3_aa: CASSWDRPTTEAFF

d_call: -
j_call: TRBJ1-1
clone_size: -
v_call: TRBV28
cdr3_nt: TGTGCCAGCAGCCCTCAGCGGGCAATGAACACTGAAGCTTTCTTT
cdr3_aa: CASSPQRAMNTEAFF

d_call: -
j_call: TRBJ1-5
clone_size: -
v_call: TRBV4-1
cdr3_nt: TGCGCCAGCAGCCCATCCCTATTTAGCAATCAGCCCCAGCATTTT
cdr3_aa: CASSPSLFSNQPQHF

d_call: -
j_call: TRBJ1-2
clone_size: -
v_call: TRBV6-5
cdr3_nt: TGTGCCAGCAGCCCAATCGACAGAAACTATGGCTACACCTTC
cdr3_aa: CASSPIDRNYGYTF

d_call: -
j_call: TRBJ1-2
clone_size: -
v_call: TRBV4-1
cdr3_nt: TGCGCCAGCAGCCAAGGTCCTCAGGGGAGCGGCTATGGCTACACCTTC
cdr3_aa: CASSQGPQGSGYGYTF

d_call: -
j_call: TRBJ1-3
clone_size: -
v_call: TRBV3-1/TRBV3-2
cdr3_nt: TGTGCCAGCAGCCAAGTGGCCGTTTTCTCTGGAAACACCATATATTTT
cdr3_aa: CASSQVAVFSGNTIYF

d_call: -
j_call: TRBJ2-6
clone_size: -
v_call: TRBV6-2/TRBV6-3
cdr3_nt: TGTGCCAGCAGCAATTTCGTGGGCCCCACGCCATCTGGGGCCAACGTCCTGACTTTC
cdr3_aa: CASSNFVGPTPSGANVLTF

d_call: TRBD1
j_call: TRBJ1-2
clone_size: -
v_call: TRBV28
cdr3_nt: TGTGCCAGCAGTTTAACGGACAGGGTCCATGGCTACACCTTC
cdr3_aa: CASSLTDRVHGYTF

d_call: -
j_call: TRBJ2-7
clone_size: -
v_call: TRBV4-2
cdr3_nt: TGTGCCAGCAGTCCAACGGGGGTATACGAGCAGTACTTC
cdr3_aa: CASSPTGVYEQYF

d_call: -
j_call: TRBJ1-2
clone_size: -
v_call: TRBV5-1
cdr3_nt: TGCGCCAGCAGCTTGGAGGGAGGAAACTACTATGGCTACACCTTC
cdr3_aa: CASSLEGGNYYGYTF

d_call: TRBD1
j_call: TRBJ2-2
clone_size: -
v_call: TRBV7-6
cdr3_nt: TGTGCCAGCAGCCCCGACAGGGACGGCGGCACCGGGGAGCTGTTTTTT
cdr3_aa: CASSPDRDGGTGELFF

d_call: -
j_call: TRBJ2-7
clone_size: -
v_call: TRBV11-2
cdr3_nt: TGTGCCAGCAGCTCGCTAATAGTCTACGAGCAGTACTTC
cdr3_aa: CASSSLIVYEQYF

d_call: TRBD1
j_call: TRBJ1-1
clone_size: -
v_call: TRBV7-2
cdr3_nt: TGTGCCAGCAGCTTAGCATCCCTTACAGGGGGGAACACTGAAGCTTTCTTT
cdr3_aa: CASSLASLTGGNTEAFF

d_call: -
j_call: TRBJ2-3
clone_size: -
v_call: TRBV28
cdr3_nt: TGTGCCAGCAGTTTAGGGCAGTTAGTCGATACGCAGTATTTT
cdr3_aa: CASSLGQLVDTQYF

d_call: -
j_call: TRBJ1-6
clone_size: -
v_call: TRBV6-5
cdr3_nt: TGTGCCAGCACCTTGGACAACGAAGGGAATTCACCCCTCCACTTT
cdr3_aa: CASTLDNEGNSPLHF

d_call: TRBD1
j_call: TRBJ2-7
clone_size: -
v_call: TRBV18
cdr3_nt: TGTGCCAGCTCACCCGGGACAGGCTACGAGCAGTACTTC
cdr3_aa: CASSPGTGYEQYF

d_call: TRBD1
j_call: TRBJ1-2
clone_size: once
v_call: TRBV11-2
cdr3_nt: TGTGCCAGCAGCTTAGCCGGGACAGCGAACTATGGCTACACCTTC
cdr3_aa: CASSLAGTANYGYTF

d_call: TRBD1
j_call: TRBJ1-2
clone_size: -
v_call: TRBV7-9
cdr3_nt: TGTGCCAGCAGCCACGCAGGGGGCGCATATGGCTACACCTTC
cdr3_aa: CASSHAGGAYGYTF

d_call: -
j_call: TRBJ1-5
clone_size: -
v_call: TRBV7-8
cdr3_nt: TGTGCCAGCAGCTTTGAGAGGGTTCAGCCCCAGCATTTT
cdr3_aa: CASSFERVQPQHF

d_call: TRBD1
j_call: TRBJ1-6
clone_size: -
v_call: TRBV7-9
cdr3_nt: TGTGCCAGCAGCTTAGGGGACAGGGTGGGTTCACCCCTCCACTTT
cdr3_aa: CASSLGDRVGSPLHF

d_call: TRBD1
j_call: TRBJ2-2
clone_size: few
v_call: TRBV2
cdr3_nt: TGTGCCAGCACCCTGGACAGGGGGCGAGGGGAGCTGTTTTTT
cdr3_aa: CASTLDRGRGELFF

d_call: TRBD1
j_call: TRBJ1-2
clone_size: -
v_call: TRBV28
cdr3_nt: TGTGCCAGCAGTTTCGGGGCATTGGGACAGGGCGGGGGCTACACCTTC
cdr3_aa: CASSFGALGQGGGYTF

d_call: -
j_call: TRBJ2-2
clone_size: -
v_call: TRBV6-4
cdr3_nt: TGTGCCAGCAGTGACTCTTGGGGGCCCGCTTCCGGGGAGCTGTTTTTT
cdr3_aa: CASSDSWGPASGELFF

d_call: TRBD2
j_call: TRBJ2-1
clone_size: -
v_call: TRBV18
cdr3_nt: TGTGCCAGCTCACCTGGCCTAGCGGGAAGGGCGGGCAATGAGCAGTTCTTC
cdr3_aa: CASSPGLAGRAGNEQFF

d_call: -
j_call: TRBJ2-1
clone_size: -
v_call: TRBV6-2/TRBV6-3
cdr3_nt: TGTGCCAGCAGTTACCGAGGGATTACACGGAGGAATGAGCAGTTCTTC
cdr3_aa: CASSYRGITRRNEQFF

d_call: -
j_call: TRBJ1-2
clone_size: -
v_call: TRBV4-1
cdr3_nt: TGCGCCAGCAGCCATCATCTGCGGGGCTACACCTTC
cdr3_aa: CASSHHLRGYTF

d_call: -
j_call: TRBJ2-7
clone_size: -
v_call: TRBV7-9
cdr3_nt: TGTGCCAGCACCCTTTCCGCGGACGAGCAGTACTTC
cdr3_aa: CASTLSADEQYF

d_call: -
j_call: TRBJ1-6
clone_size: -
v_call: TRBV3-1/TRBV3-2
cdr3_nt: TGTGCCAGCAGTCGAGGACTTCGGGATTCACCCCTCCACTTT
cdr3_aa: CASSRGLRDSPLHF

d_call: TRBD2
j_call: TRBJ2-1
clone_size: -
v_call: TRBV11-1
cdr3_nt: TGTGCCAGCAGCTTCGCCGGGGGGATCTACAATGAGCAGTTCTTC
cdr3_aa: CASSFAGGIYNEQFF

d_call: TRBD1
j_call: TRBJ2-3
clone_size: -
v_call: TRBV2
cdr3_nt: TGTGCCAGCAGTGAAAGCGGACAGGGTAGCCGGGTTACGCAGTATTTT
cdr3_aa: CASSESGQGSRVTQYF

d_call: -
j_call: TRBJ2-2
clone_size: -
v_call: TRBV7-9
cdr3_nt: TGTGCCAGCAGCCCCCGACGCGTCGGGGGACGAACGAACACCGGGGAGCTGTTTTTT
cdr3_aa: CASSPRRVGGRTNTGELFF

d_call: -
j_call: TRBJ2-5
clone_size: -
v_call: TRBV5-1
cdr3_nt: TGCGCCAGCAGCTTGGGCATTGGGGAGGCAGAGACCCAGTACTTC
cdr3_aa: CASSLGIGEAETQYF

d_call: -
j_call: TRBJ2-5
clone_size: -
v_call: TRBV29-1
cdr3_nt: TGCAGCTCAGTTTGGGCAGGGGCAGAGACCCAGTACTTC
cdr3_aa: CSSVWAGAETQYF

d_call: -
j_call: TRBJ1-2
clone_size: -
v_call: TRBV9
cdr3_nt: TGTGCCAGCAGCCTACAACCCACCAGCGACAGCGACCCTTATGGCTACACCTTC
cdr3_aa: CASSLQPTSDSDPYGYTF

d_call: -
j_call: TRBJ1-2
clone_size: -
v_call: TRBV29-1
cdr3_nt: TGCAGCGTTATGACAGACAACTATGGCTACACCTTC
cdr3_aa: CSVMTDNYGYTF

d_call: TRBD1
j_call: TRBJ2-7
clone_size: few
v_call: TRBV2
cdr3_nt: TGTGCCAGCAGCTCCGACAGGGGTTCCTACGAGCAGTACTTC
cdr3_aa: CASSSDRGSYEQYF

d_call: TRBD2
j_call: TRBJ2-7
clone_size: -
v_call: TRBV5-4
cdr3_nt: TGTGCCAGCAGCTTCTTCACTAGCGGCTACGAGCAGTACTTC
cdr3_aa: CASSFFTSGYEQYF

d_call: -
j_call: TRBJ2-4
clone_size: -
v_call: TRBV3-1/TRBV3-2
cdr3_nt: TGTGCCAGCAGCCAAGATATCGGCAGGGGTTTCGACATTCAGTACTTC
cdr3_aa: CASSQDIGRGFDIQYF

d_call: TRBD1
j_call: TRBJ2-7
clone_size: few
v_call: TRBV5-1
cdr3_nt: TGCGCCAGCAGCTTGGCAGGCCTCCCGGGACAGGGCCTCCCGAGCTCCTACGAGCAGTACTTC
cdr3_aa: CASSLAGLPGQGLPSSYEQYF

d_call: TRBD1
j_call: TRBJ1-5
clone_size: -
v_call: TRBV5-1
cdr3_nt: TGCGCCAGCAGCTTGGGGACAGGGGGCGGGAAAGGTCAGCCCCAGCATTTT
cdr3_aa: CASSLGTGGGKGQPQHF

d_call: -
j_call: TRBJ1-6
clone_size: -
v_call: TRBV11-2
cdr3_nt: TGTGCCAGCAGCTTAGAGGGGGCCGGTAATTCACCCCTCCACTTT
cdr3_aa: CASSLEGAGNSPLHF

d_call: TRBD1
j_call: TRBJ1-1
clone_size: -
v_call: TRBV11-2
cdr3_nt: TGTGCCAGCAGCTTAGGGACAGGCGACACTGAAGCTTTCTTT
cdr3_aa: CASSLGTGDTEAFF

d_call: -
j_call: TRBJ2-1
clone_size: -
v_call: TRBV28
cdr3_nt: TGTGCCAGCAGTTATTCGAGGGTTTACAATGAGCAGTTCTTC
cdr3_aa: CASSYSRVYNEQFF

d_call: -
j_call: TRBJ2-2
clone_size: -
v_call: TRBV6-5
cdr3_nt: TGTGCCAGCAGTTACTCGGGAGAAGCCAACACCGGGGAGCTGTTTTTT
cdr3_aa: CASSYSGEANTGELFF

d_call: TRBD2
j_call: TRBJ2-3
clone_size: -
v_call: TRBV7-3
cdr3_nt: TGTGCCAGCAGCTTAGTCAGACTAGCGGATACGCAGTATTTT
cdr3_aa: CASSLVRLADTQYF

d_call: -
j_call: TRBJ1-6
clone_size: -
v_call: TRBV27
cdr3_nt: TGTGCCAGCAGTCCCCTTCTGGGGGCAATAGATAAGGTTGGACCCCTCCACTTT
cdr3_aa: CASSPLLGAIDKVGPLHF

d_call: -
j_call: TRBJ2-3
clone_size: -
v_call: TRBV29-1
cdr3_nt: TGCAGCGTTGGAGGGCGGGGGCGCAGCACAGATACGCAGTATTTT
cdr3_aa: CSVGGRGRSTDTQYF

d_call: TRBD1
j_call: TRBJ1-2
clone_size: -
v_call: TRBV5-4
cdr3_nt: TGTGCCAGCAGCGTACAGGGGACGGGTGGCTACACCTTC
cdr3_aa: CASSVQGTGGYTF

d_call: -
j_call: TRBJ1-1
clone_size: -
v_call: TRBV7-9
cdr3_nt: TGTGCCAGCAGCCGCCGGGGGGGGCCTATGAACACTGAAGCTTTCTTT
cdr3_aa: CASSRRGGPMNTEAFF

d_call: -
j_call: TRBJ2-5
clone_size: -
v_call: TRBV14
cdr3_nt: TGTGCCAGCAGCCCAGGCCAGGGTACGACCCAGTACTTC
cdr3_aa: CASSPGQGTTQYF

d_call: -
j_call: TRBJ1-4
clone_size: -
v_call: TRBV15
cdr3_nt: TGTGCCACCAGCAGAGATGGGTTGAGGGATGAAAAACTGTTTTTT
cdr3_aa: CATSRDGLRDEKLFF